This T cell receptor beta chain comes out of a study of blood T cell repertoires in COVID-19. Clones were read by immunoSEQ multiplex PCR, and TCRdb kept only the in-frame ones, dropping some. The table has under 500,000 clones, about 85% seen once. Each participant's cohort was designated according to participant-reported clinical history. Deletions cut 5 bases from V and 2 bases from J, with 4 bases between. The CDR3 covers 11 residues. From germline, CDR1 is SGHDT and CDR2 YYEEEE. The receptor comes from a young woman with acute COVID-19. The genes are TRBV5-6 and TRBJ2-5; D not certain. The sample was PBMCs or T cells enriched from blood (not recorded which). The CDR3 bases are TGTGCCAGCAGGAGACAAGAGACCCAGTACTTC. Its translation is CASRRQETQYF.